These 13 T cell receptor beta chains originate from one sample sequenced in a study of shared clonotypes between healthy human individuals (dated by TCRdb to 2018 to 2020). The library was generated by the immunoSEQ multiplex PCR assay. This is the immuneACCESS table as TCRdb keeps it, with only in-frame sequences that have V and J called. A part of the clones is gone; compared with another copy, unresolved V genes explain less than half, and the rest is unexplained. The sample table contains some 2 million clones; only one count was recorded for around 95% of them. Roughly 0.13% of the sample belongs to the ten largest clones. Specimen: naive CD4+ T cells sorted from blood. Per the publication, the cell subset or site label means: CD45RA+ positively selected. These receptors were collected from a man between 18 and 29 years old in good health.

V gene TRBV4-1 combines with J gene TRBJ2-7; 7 nucleotides align to TRBD1. The ends lost 0 bases at V and 2 bases at J; junction bases unmatched: 4. CDR1 and CDR2 (germline): MGHRA, YSYEKL. This CDR3 has 15 amino acids. The CDR3 DNA reads as TGCGCCAGCAGCCAAGATCGGGACAGCGCCTACGAGCAGTACTTC. Protein sequence: CASSQDRDSAYEQYF.

This clone occurred many times. The chain links TRBV10-1 to TRBJ2-7; D gene ambiguous. The V end lost 4 bases, the J end lost 2 bases, and 6 bases lay between the germline ends. The CDR3 loop spans 12 amino acids. Germline loops: CDR1 WNHNN, CDR2 SYGVQD (reference sequence). Here the CDR3 reads CASSGDAYEQYF. The CDR3 region has the DNA TGCGCCAGCAGTGGGGATGCCTACGAGCAGTACTTC.

This clone was recorded only once. The CDR3 protein is CASSLGDRGVVDTQYF. CDR3 sequence (DNA): TGTGCCAGCTCCCTGGGGGACAGGGGAGTTGTCGATACGCAGTATTTT. This chain links TRBV18 with TRBJ2-3, with 10 positions matching TRBD1. The J segment lost 6 bases and the V segment lost 6 bases, leaving 12 bases of the junction unmatched. The V gene's germline CDR1 is KGHSH and CDR2 LQKENI. The CDR3 is 16 amino acids.

Remarks on this clone: The sample carries other DNA sequences with the same CDR3. This rearrangement joins TRBV30 to TRBJ2-7; perhaps TRBD1 as D (6 bases). The V end was cut by 0 bases, the J end by 2 bases, with 8 bases between. CDR3 length: 13 amino acids. The V gene's germline CDR1 is GTSNPN and CDR2 SVGIG (reference sequence). CDR3 amino acids: CAWSVRGTYEQYF. CDR3 nucleotide sequence: TGTGCCTGGAGTGTTAGGGGGACCTACGAGCAGTACTTC.

The rearrangement uses TRBV15 and TRBJ1-2; perhaps TRBD1 as D (6 bases). Germline CDR1 LNHNV, CDR2 YYDKDF (reference sequence). Trimming removed 5 bases from V and 4 bases from J, with 8 bases in between. The CDR3 consists of 12 residues. CDR3 nucleotides: TGTGCCACCAGCGGACAGAGCTATGGCTACACCTTC. As protein: CATSGQSYGYTF.

The V call is TRBV10-2, the J call TRBJ1-1; unclear D gene. Germline loops: CDR1 WSHSY, CDR2 SAAADI. CDR3 length: 14 amino acids. Between the trimmed V and J ends, which lost 2 bases and 5 bases, there was a span of 12 bases. The CDR3 bases are TGCGCCAGCAGTGAGAACCCCGGGTGGACTGAAGCTTTCTTT. It is translated as CASSENPGWTEAFF.

The chain uses TRBV7-3 and TRBJ2-5, with TRBD1 as a possible D gene (5 bases). From germline, CDR1 is SGHTA and CDR2 FQGTGA. The V end lost 0 bases, the J end lost 5 bases, and 10 bases lay between the germline ends. This CDR3 is built from 14 residues. This chain's CDR3 is CASSLTGAVETQYF. For the CDR3, the DNA is TGTGCCAGCAGCTTAACAGGGGCGGTGGAGACCCAGTACTTC.

The chain couples TRBV18 to TRBJ1-2; D not certain. The ends were cut back, 2 bases at V and 7 bases at J, with 14 bases in the middle. The V gene's germline CDR1 is KGHSH and CDR2 LQKENI. This CDR3 has 14 amino acids. The CDR3 spells CASSPESSDSGYTF. CDR3 nucleotides: TGTGCCAGCTCACCAGAGAGCAGTGATAGTGGCTACACCTTC.

This chain uses TRBV6-5 with TRBJ2-1, with 8 bases fitting TRBD2. The V gene end was trimmed by 5 bases and the J gene end by 5 bases; junction bases not matched to a gene: 8. From germline, CDR1 is MNHEY and CDR2 SVGAGI. The CDR3 runs 15 residues. The CDR3 spells CASSPAGAGNNEQFF. The CDR3 coding sequence is TGTGCCAGCAGTCCAGCGGGAGCAGGAAACAATGAGCAGTTCTTC.

The rearrangement uses TRBV19 and TRBJ2-1; 8 positions match TRBD1. Germline CDR1 reads LNHDA; CDR2 reads SQIVND (reference sequence). Trimming at V came to 3 bases and at J to 2 bases, leaving 3 bases not matched to a gene. The CDR3 totals 15 residues. The CDR3 protein is CASSMRGQAYNEQFF. The CDR3 nucleotides read TGTGCCAGTAGTATGAGGGGACAGGCCTACAATGAGCAGTTCTTC.

This rearrangement joins TRBV19 to TRBJ1-1; D remains unclear. Germline V gene sequence: CDR1 LNHDA, CDR2 SQIVND (reference sequence). The CDR3 has 14 amino acids. With 3 bases removed from V and 2 bases from J, the gap between germline ends came to 10 bases. The CDR3 sequence is CASSISGSNTEAFF. DNA of the CDR3: TGTGCCAGTAGTATTTCTGGCAGCAACACTGAAGCTTTCTTT.

Turning to this clone: Other DNA variants within this sample encode the same CDR3. The chain is built from TRBV19 and TRBJ2-5; no clear D. The CDR3 is 12 amino acids. V was cut by 5 bases and J by 2 bases, with 6 bases left in between. From germline, CDR1 is LNHDA and CDR2 SQIVND (reference sequence). CDR3: CASSRQQETQYF. The CDR3 DNA sequence: TGTGCCAGTAGTCGTCAGCAAGAGACCCAGTACTTC.

The chain joins TRBV11-3 to TRBJ2-2; 9 positions agree with TRBD1. The ends lost 5 bases at V and 4 bases at J; junction bases unmatched: 5. The CDR3 extends over 15 amino acids. CDR1 SGHNT and CDR2 YENEEA come from the germline V gene. The CDR3 is CASSTGQGGTGELFF. The CDR3, as DNA: TGTGCCAGCAGCACGGGACAGGGAGGCACCGGGGAGCTGTTTTTT.